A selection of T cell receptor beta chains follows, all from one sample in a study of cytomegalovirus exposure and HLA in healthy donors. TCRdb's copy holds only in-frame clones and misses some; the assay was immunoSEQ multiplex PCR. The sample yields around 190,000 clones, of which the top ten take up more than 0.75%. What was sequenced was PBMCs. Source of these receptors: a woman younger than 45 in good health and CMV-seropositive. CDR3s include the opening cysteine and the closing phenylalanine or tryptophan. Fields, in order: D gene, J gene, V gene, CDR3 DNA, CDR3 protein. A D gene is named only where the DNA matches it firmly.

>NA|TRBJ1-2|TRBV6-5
TGTGCCAGCAGTTACACGACTTCGGGGAACTATGGCTACACCTTC
CASSYTTSGNYGYTF
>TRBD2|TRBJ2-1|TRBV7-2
TGTGCCAGCAGCCCCGGGACTAGCGGGTTCAATGAGCAGTTCTTC
CASSPGTSGFNEQFF
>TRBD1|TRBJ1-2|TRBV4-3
TGCGCCAGCAGCCCTACAGGGGGCAGCGGCTATGGCTACACCTTC
CASSPTGGSGYGYTF
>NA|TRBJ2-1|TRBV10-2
TGCGCCAGCGATGGGGGGGCTACCCGTCCCTACAATGAGCAGTTCTTC
CASDGGATRPYNEQFF
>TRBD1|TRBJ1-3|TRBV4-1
TGCGCCAGCAGCCAAGCGGACAGGGGAGGACTGACTGGAAACACCATATATTTT
CASSQADRGGLTGNTIYF
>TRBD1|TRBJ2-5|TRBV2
TGTGCCAGGGAGACAGGGACAGAGACCCAGTACTTC
CARETGTETQYF
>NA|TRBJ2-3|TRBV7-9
TGTGCCAGCAGCTTACGGGAGCGCACAGATACGCAGTATTTT
CASSLRERTDTQYF
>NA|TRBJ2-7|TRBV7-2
TGTGCCAGCAGCTTAATGGGGCTCAACTCCTACGAGCAGTACTTC
CASSLMGLNSYEQYF
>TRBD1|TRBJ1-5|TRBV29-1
TGCAGCGCCAGTTGGGACAGGAATCAGCCCCAGCATTTT
CSASWDRNQPQHF
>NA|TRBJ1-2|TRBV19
TGTGCCAGTATCTTTTCAGTCACCACCGCTAACTATGGCTACACCTTC
CASIFSVTTANYGYTF
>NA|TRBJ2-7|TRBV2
TGTGCCAGCAAAAAGGGACCGGGAGCCCTCGAGCAGTACTTC
CASKKGPGALEQYF
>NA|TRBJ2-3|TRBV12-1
TGTGCCAGCAGCTCCCCAGGGAGGGACAGCACAGATACGCAGTATTTT
CASSSPGRDSTDTQYF
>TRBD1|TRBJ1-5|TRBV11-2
TGTGCCAGCAGCTTATCGACAGGGTACAATCAGCCCCAGCATTTT
CASSLSTGYNQPQHF
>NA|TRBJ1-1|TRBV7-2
TGTGCCAGCAGCCCATCCAGGGATCACACTGAAGCTTTCTTT
CASSPSRDHTEAFF
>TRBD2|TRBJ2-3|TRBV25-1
TGTGCCAGCAGTGAAGGACTAGCGGGAGGCGGTGATACGCAGTATTTT
CASSEGLAGGGDTQYF
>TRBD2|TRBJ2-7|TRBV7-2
TGTGCCAGCAGCTTAAACGGACTAGCGGGAGGGCCAGGTCTCGAGCAGTACTTC
CASSLNGLAGGPGLEQYF
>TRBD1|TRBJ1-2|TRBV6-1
TGTGCCAGTCCGCGGGACAGGGGTCAGGTTAATGGCTACACCTTC
CASPRDRGQVNGYTF
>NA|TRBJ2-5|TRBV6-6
TGTGCCAGCAGTTTTGGAGGGGTTGTAGAGACCCAGTACTTC
CASSFGGVVETQYF
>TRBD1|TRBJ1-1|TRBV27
TGTGCCAGCAGGGCACAGGGGGCGGGGTACACTGAAGCTTTCTTT
CASRAQGAGYTEAFF
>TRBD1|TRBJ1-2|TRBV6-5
TGTGCCAGCAGGACAGGGGGCTGGGGTAACTATGGCTACACCTTC
CASRTGGWGNYGYTF
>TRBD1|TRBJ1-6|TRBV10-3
TGTGCCATCAGTGACCCCACTCGGACAGGGCGAAGCTCCTATAATTCACCCCTCCACTTT
CAISDPTRTGRSSYNSPLHF
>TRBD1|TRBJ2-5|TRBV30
TGTGCCTGGAGTGTACTGTCCGGGACAGGAGAAGAGACCCAGTACTTC
CAWSVLSGTGEETQYF
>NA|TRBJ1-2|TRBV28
TGTGCCAGCAGTTTATTGCAGGGGCTATTACTTAACTATGGCTACACCTTC
CASSLLQGLLLNYGYTF
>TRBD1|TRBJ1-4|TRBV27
TGTGCCAGCAGCCGAGGACAGGCGATTAATGAAAAACTGTTTTTT
CASSRGQAINEKLFF
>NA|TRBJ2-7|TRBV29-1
TGCAGCGTTGGACTAGGCTACGAGCAGTACTTC
CSVGLGYEQYF
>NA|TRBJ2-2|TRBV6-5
TGTGCCAGCAGGACCACCCAGGGGTTTACCGGGGAGCTGTTTTTT
CASRTTQGFTGELFF
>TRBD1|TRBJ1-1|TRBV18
TGTGCCAGCTCACCCGACAGGGAGGTGTATGCTTTCTTT
CASSPDREVYAFF
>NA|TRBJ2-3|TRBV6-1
TGTGCCAGCAGTGCAAGACCAGGAGGGAGATCTAGCACAGATACGCAGTATTTT
CASSARPGGRSSTDTQYF
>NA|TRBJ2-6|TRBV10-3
TGTGCCATCAGTCGCGGTGCTTCTGGGGCCAACGTCCTAACTTTC
CAISRGASGANVLTF
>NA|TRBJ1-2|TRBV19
TGTGCCAGTAGTCTCAAGGGGGGGGTCGGCGGCTACACCTTC
CASSLKGGVGGYTF
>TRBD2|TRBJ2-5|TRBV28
TGTGCCAGCAGTTCCTCCGGAAGGGGAGGGAAGACCCAGTACTTC
CASSSSGRGGKTQYF
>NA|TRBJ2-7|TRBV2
TGTGCCAGCAGTGATCAGGGGTACGAGCAGTACTTC
CASSDQGYEQYF
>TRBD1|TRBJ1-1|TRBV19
TGTGCCAGTAGCTTGGACAGGGACACTGAAGCTTTCTTT
CASSLDRDTEAFF
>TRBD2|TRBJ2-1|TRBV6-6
TGTGCCAGCAGTTACGAGGGACTAGCGGGGTCCAATGAGCAGTTCTTC
CASSYEGLAGSNEQFF
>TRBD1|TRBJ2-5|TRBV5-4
TGTGCCAGCAGCCGGGACAGGGCTATTCAAGAGACCCAGTACTTC
CASSRDRAIQETQYF
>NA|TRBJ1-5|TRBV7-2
TGTGCCAGCAGGGCACAGGGCCTTAGCAATCAGCCCCAGCATTTT
CASRAQGLSNQPQHF
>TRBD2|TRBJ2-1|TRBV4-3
TGCGCCAGCAGCCAAGCGGCCCACCGGGGGGATGAGCAGTTCTTC
CASSQAAHRGDEQFF
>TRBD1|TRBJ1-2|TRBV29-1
TGCAGCGTTGAAAGAAGGGACAGGGATCGTGGCTACACCTTC
CSVERRDRDRGYTF
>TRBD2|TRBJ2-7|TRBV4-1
TGCGCCAGCAGCTCTACTAGCGGGAGCTCCTACGAGCAGTACTTC
CASSSTSGSSYEQYF
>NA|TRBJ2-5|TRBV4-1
TGCGCCAGCAGCCAAGATAAGAACAATCAAGAGACCCAGTACTTC
CASSQDKNNQETQYF
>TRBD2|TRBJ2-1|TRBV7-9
TGTGCCAGCAGCGCTCGACTAGCGGGAGGTGCAGATGAGCAGTTCTTC
CASSARLAGGADEQFF
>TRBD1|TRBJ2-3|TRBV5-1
TGCGCCAGCAGCTTGGAAATGGACAGGGCAGCAGATACGCAGTATTTT
CASSLEMDRAADTQYF
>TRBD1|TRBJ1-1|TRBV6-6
TGTGCCAGCAGGGGACAGGCTGACACTGAAGCTTTCTTT
CASRGQADTEAFF
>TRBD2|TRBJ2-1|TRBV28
TGTGCCAGCAGTATAGGCGGGAGGGGGTACAATGAGCAGTTCTTC
CASSIGGRGYNEQFF
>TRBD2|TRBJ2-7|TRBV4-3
TGCGCCAGCAGCCTAGCGGGGAACTACGAGCAGTACTTC
CASSLAGNYEQYF
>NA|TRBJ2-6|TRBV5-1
TGCGCCAGCAGCTTGGGTGTAGCTGGGGCCAACGTCCTGACTTTC
CASSLGVAGANVLTF
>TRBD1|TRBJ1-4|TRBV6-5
TGTGCCAGCAGTTACTCGGTGACAGGGCGTGAAAAACTGTTTTTT
CASSYSVTGREKLFF
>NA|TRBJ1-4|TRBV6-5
TGTGCCAGCAGTTCCGTTGCAACTAATGAAAAACTGTTTTTT
CASSSVATNEKLFF
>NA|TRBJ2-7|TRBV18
TGTGCCAGCTCACGAAGCGACGACAGCTACGAGCAGTACTTC
CASSRSDDSYEQYF
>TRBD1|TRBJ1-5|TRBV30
TGTGCCTGGAGTGCGGGACAGTATCAGCCCCAGCATTTT
CAWSAGQYQPQHF
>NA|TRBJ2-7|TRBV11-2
TGTGCCAGCAGCCCCCGGTGGGGGGAATACGAGCAGTACTTC
CASSPRWGEYEQYF